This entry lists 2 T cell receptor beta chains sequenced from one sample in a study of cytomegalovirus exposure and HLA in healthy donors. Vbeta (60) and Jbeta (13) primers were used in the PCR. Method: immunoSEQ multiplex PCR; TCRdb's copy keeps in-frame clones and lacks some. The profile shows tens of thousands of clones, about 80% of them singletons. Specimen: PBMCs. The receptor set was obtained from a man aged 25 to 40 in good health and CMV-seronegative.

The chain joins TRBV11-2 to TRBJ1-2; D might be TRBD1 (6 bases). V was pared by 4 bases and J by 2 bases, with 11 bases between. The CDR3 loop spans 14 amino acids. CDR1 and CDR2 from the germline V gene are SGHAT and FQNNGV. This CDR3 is CASSSTQGNYGYTF. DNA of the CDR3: TGTGCCAGCAGCTCTACCCAGGGGAACTATGGCTACACCTTC.

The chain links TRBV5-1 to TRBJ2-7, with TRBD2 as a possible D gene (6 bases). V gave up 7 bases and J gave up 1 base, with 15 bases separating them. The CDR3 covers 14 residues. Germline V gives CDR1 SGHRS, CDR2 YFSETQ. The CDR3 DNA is TGCGCCAGCCGTGTGGTGGGGGGATCCTACGAGCAGTACTTC. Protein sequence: CASRVVGGSYEQYF.